The clone carrying this T cell receptor (beta chain) came up many times. No antigen is known for it. This sample was taken from a study of identical twins. Whole-study results and caveats: Conclusions relied on cross-sectional statistical analysis, not following the same donors. Excess low generation probability was seen in twin-shared out-of-frame alpha sequences.

All donors were healthy, and all were Caucasian. Unique molecular identifiers were in the cDNA, with template-switch universal primer binding. TCRdb ran MiXCR on the 5' RACE reads and lists one entry per CDR3 protein. Found here are 270,000 or so distinct CDR3 sequences, about 9% of them singletons; the top ten hold 2.5% to 3.5%. V shed 6 bases and J shed 1 base, with 3 bases lying between them. Per the germline V gene, CDR1 is LGHDT and CDR2 is YNNKEL (reference sequence). This CDR3 spans 11 amino acids. These data were likewise used in another study, on yellow fever vaccine responses in identical twins.

This receptor was identified in a woman between 18 and 30 years old in good health. The chain has TRBV3-1 and TRBJ2-5; D uncertain. The sequencing sample was made of CD8+ T cells sorted from blood. The CDR3 DNA is TGTGCCAGCAGTACCCAAGAGACCCAGTACTTC. Its protein product is CASSTQETQYF.